The rows below give T cell receptor beta chains drawn from one sample of a study of T cell repertoires in cytomegalovirus infection. Their specific antigens are unknown. TCRdb processed the reads anew with MiXCR; each CDR3 protein has one entry. The sample lists roughly 860,000 distinct CDR3 sequences; 30% to 35% were seen once. The material was cultured CD8+ T cells from PBMCs, obtained from culture after CMV antigen stimulation. These receptors came from a human donor in good health (CMV status not recorded). Some clones in this sample may be carry-over from other donors' samples. CDR3s include the opening cysteine and the closing phenylalanine or tryptophan.

>TRBJ2-1|TRBV10-2
CASSEKGGNNEQFF
>TRBJ1-6|TRBV4-1
CASSQVNSPLHF
>TRBJ2-5|TRBV29-1
CSVEYILGQGASPNGETQYF
>TRBJ2-2|TRBV28
CASSSGTVLEMTGELFF
>TRBJ2-1|TRBV20-1
CSARDVQRGGLGEQFF
>TRBJ1-2|TRBV7-9
CASSRPDRQGREGYTF
>TRBJ1-2|TRBV29-1
CSADREDGYTF
>TRBJ2-3|TRBV5-4
CASSLGLAGGRRTDTQYF
>TRBJ2-1|TRBV29-1
CSVELNYNEQFF
>TRBJ2-7|TRBV10-3
CAISDRVDDEQYF
>TRBJ2-2|TRBV7-8
CASSRTGADTGELFF
>TRBJ1-1|TRBV4-3
CASSQDNGLWRTEAFF
>TRBJ2-1|TRBV12-3/TRBV12-4
CASRRQASDDNEQFF
>TRBJ1-1|TRBV28
CASSLHMNTEAFF
>TRBJ1-2|TRBV27
CASSLSYSTGGNYGYTF
>TRBJ1-1|TRBV25-1
CASSDPGTGNTEAFF
>TRBJ2-2|TRBV18
CASSPRGRSTGELFF
>TRBJ1-5|TRBV7-8
CASSAGGLDINQPQHF
>TRBJ1-1|TRBV7-9
CASSSGLTEAFF
>TRBJ1-1|TRBV3-1
CASSQNLGEGVNTEAFF
>TRBJ1-5|TRBV27
CASSPRGKDQPQHF
>TRBJ1-2|TRBV20-1
CSARVGPWDRGSYGYTF
>TRBJ1-1|TRBV7-9
CASSFEGTTEAFF
>TRBJ1-1|TRBV7-2
CASSLAGGMTEAFF
>TRBJ1-2|TRBV19
CASSIDRIPDGYGYTF
>TRBJ2-1|TRBV7-2
CASSPPAGGFGNEQFF
>TRBJ2-2|TRBV19
CASSIELARTGELFF
>TRBJ1-4|TRBV2
CASSPDSNEKLFF
>TRBJ2-1|TRBV28
CASSFVGAGGYNEQFF
>TRBJ2-1|TRBV5-8
CASSFPFGEYYNEQFF
>TRBJ1-2|TRBV11-3
CASSLAREKSPKGGYTF
>TRBJ1-2|TRBV9
CASSPWDRTSNYGYTF
>TRBJ1-1|TRBV7-9
CASSLPTTANTEAFF
>TRBJ1-3|TRBV6-6
CASSYAQGKETIYF
>TRBJ1-1|TRBV25-1
CASSVTAVTEAFF
>TRBJ2-2|TRBV29-1
CSVRFGTGDTGELFF
>TRBJ2-4|TRBV27
CASSLGVLGARNIQYF
>TRBJ2-4|TRBV7-4
CASSLAGTRPPF
>TRBJ1-1|TRBV27
CATQHQGGYEAFF
>TRBJ2-3|TRBV5-6
CASSFGARADTQYF
>TRBJ1-1|TRBV10-3
CAIKPTGGTEAFF
>TRBJ1-1|TRBV28
CASSFPRVMNTEAFF
>TRBJ2-1|TRBV28
CASSWGGGTYEQFF
>TRBJ1-5|TRBV27
CASSTGILPQHF
>TRBJ2-2|TRBV7-9
CASSAPHRAVFF
>TRBJ1-1|TRBV27
CASSLPGLEVTEAFF
>TRBJ2-7|TRBV7-6
CASSDGTAVEQYF
>TRBJ2-5|TRBV7-9
CASSSTGTSKETQYF
>TRBJ1-1|TRBV5-6
CASSLLAGIPWNTEAFF
>TRBJ2-3|TRBV5-5
CASSLWQGAMDTQYF
>TRBJ1-1|TRBV27
CASSTLGQLNTEAFF
>TRBJ1-3|TRBV10-3
CAISESLSRTVVSGNTIYF
>TRBJ2-2|TRBV28
CASSISRAGELFF
>TRBJ1-4|TRBV9
CASSERGGLEKLFF
>TRBJ2-5|TRBV7-2
CASSLSEGETQYF
>TRBJ2-3|TRBV7-6
CASTKAVPALNTQYF
>TRBJ2-1|TRBV6-2/TRBV6-3
CASSYVDNEQFF